Listed here are 3 T cell receptor beta chains from one sample, sequenced in a study of CD8+ T cells in alopecia areata (dated 2018 in TCRdb). The library was built by means of the immunoSEQ multiplex PCR assay. RNA was extracted from all samples and reverse transcribed into cDNA as template for TCR sequencing. Sourced from immuneACCESS, this table was stored by TCRdb with only in-frame sequences that have V and J called. A share of the clones is absent; for the studies checked, an unresolved V gene accounts for under half, and the remainder has no known explanation. The sample yields 25,000 to 35,000 clones; less than 65% were counted once. Under 20% of the sample rests with the top ten. Sequencing was done on a sample of NKG2D-high CD8+ T cells sorted from blood. The cell subset or site label here, explained by the study, means: sorted CD8+ NKG2D-high blood T cells. The receptors here all came from a human donor with alopecia areata.

The chain couples TRBV6-6 to TRBJ1-2; D unresolved. Germline lookup yields CDR1 MNHNY and CDR2 SVGAGI (reference sequence). CDR3 size: 11 residues. Trimming took off 3 bases at V and 7 bases at J, with 6 bases between the two ends. Here the CDR3 DNA reads TGTGCCAGCAGTTATAACACTGGCTACACCTTC. Translating it yields CASSYNTGYTF.

The chain uses TRBV5-1 and TRBJ2-7; 14 bases align to TRBD2. V gave up 4 bases and J gave up 4 bases; unmatched junction bases: 10. The CDR3 has 17 amino acids. Germline V gives CDR1 SGHRS, CDR2 YFSETQ. The CDR3 nucleotides read TGCGCCAGCAGCCCTTTAAATGGACTAGCGGGAGGATACGAGCAGTACTTC. This encodes CASSPLNGLAGGYEQYF.

The rearrangement uses TRBV20-1 and TRBJ2-5; D not certain. Germline CDR1 reads DFQATT; CDR2 reads SNEGSKA (reference sequence). The CDR3 totals 10 residues. V gave up 0 bases and J gave up 4 bases, with 0 bases separating them. The CDR3 protein is CSAREETQYF. CDR3 DNA sequence: TGCAGTGCTAGAGAAGAGACCCAGTACTTC.